This T cell receptor beta chain appears in the sequencing data of a study of cytomegalovirus exposure and HLA in healthy donors. Study findings and constraints: Usually a TCR sequence was rare, but some public TCRs were found in many donors.

As to this clone: What it binds is unknown.

The PCR used 60 Vbeta and 13 Jbeta primers. Only in-frame clones appear in the TCRdb table, and some are missing; sequencing was by immunoSEQ multiplex PCR. The sample carries 150,000 to 200,000 clones, over 70% recorded once. V shed 5 bases, J shed 0 bases, and the junction held 4 bases outside the gene matches. Germline-derived CDR1 and CDR2 are SGHAT and FQDESV (reference sequence). There are 15 residues in the CDR3. This receptor was taken from a woman aged 25-40 years in good health and CMV-seropositive. Sequencing was carried out using PBMCs. The chain employs TRBV11-1 and TRBJ2-1, with 7 positions matching TRBD2. The CDR3 protein is CASSHRDYSYNEQFF. Here the CDR3 DNA reads TGTGCCAGCAGCCACCGGGACTACTCCTACAATGAGCAGTTCTTC.